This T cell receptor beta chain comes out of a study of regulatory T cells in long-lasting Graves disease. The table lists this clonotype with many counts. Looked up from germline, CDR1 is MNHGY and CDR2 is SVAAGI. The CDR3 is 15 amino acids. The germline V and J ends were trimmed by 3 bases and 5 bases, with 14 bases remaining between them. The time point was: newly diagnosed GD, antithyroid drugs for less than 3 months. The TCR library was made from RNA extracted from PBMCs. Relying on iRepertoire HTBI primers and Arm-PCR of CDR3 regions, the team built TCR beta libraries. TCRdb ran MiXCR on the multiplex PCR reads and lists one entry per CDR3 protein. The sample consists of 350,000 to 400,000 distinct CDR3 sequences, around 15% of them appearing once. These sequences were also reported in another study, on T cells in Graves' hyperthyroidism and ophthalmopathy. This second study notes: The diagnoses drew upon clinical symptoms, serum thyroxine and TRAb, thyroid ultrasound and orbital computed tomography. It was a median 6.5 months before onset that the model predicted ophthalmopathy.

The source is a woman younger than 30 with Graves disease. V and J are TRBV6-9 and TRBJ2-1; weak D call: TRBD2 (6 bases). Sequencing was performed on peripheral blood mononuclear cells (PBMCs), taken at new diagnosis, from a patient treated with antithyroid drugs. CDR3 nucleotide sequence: TGTGCCAGCAGTTACCGTTGGGACTGGGACAATGAGCAGTTCTTC. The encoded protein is CASSYRWDWDNEQFF.